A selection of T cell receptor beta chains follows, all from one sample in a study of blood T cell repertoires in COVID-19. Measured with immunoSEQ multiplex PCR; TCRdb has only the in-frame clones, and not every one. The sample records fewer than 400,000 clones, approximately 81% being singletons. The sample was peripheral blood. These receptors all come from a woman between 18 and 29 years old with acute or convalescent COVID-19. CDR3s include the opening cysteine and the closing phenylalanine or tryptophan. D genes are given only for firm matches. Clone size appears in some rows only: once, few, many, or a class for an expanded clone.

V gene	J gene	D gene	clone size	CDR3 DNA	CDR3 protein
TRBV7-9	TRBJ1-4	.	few	TGTGCCAGCAGCTCAAAATTCGCCTTCCCGACAGGTGAAAAACTGTTTTTT	CASSSKFAFPTGEKLFF
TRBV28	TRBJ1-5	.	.	TGTGCCAGCAGGCCCAGGGGTTATAGCAATCAGCCCCAGCATTTT	CASRPRGYSNQPQHF
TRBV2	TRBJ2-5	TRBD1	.	TGTGCCAGCAGTGGAGACAGGGGGTCGATGGAGACCCAGTACTTC	CASSGDRGSMETQYF
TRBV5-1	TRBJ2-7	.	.	TGCGCCAGCAGCTTGAACGGGATCGACGAGCAGTACTTC	CASSLNGIDEQYF
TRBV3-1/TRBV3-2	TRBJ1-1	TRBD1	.	TGTGCCAGCAGCGTGACAGGGGGCGCCCCCATGAACACTGAAGCTTTCTTT	CASSVTGGAPMNTEAFF
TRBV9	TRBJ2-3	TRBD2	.	TGTGCCAGCAGCAATAGCGGGAGGGCAGATACGCAGTATTTT	CASSNSGRADTQYF
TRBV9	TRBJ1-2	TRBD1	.	TGTGCCAGCAGCGTACAGGGTCAGGGGGACTATGGCTACACCTTC	CASSVQGQGDYGYTF
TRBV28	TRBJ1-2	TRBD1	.	TGTGCCAGCAGTTTCCGACAGGGGAGAGGCTACACCTTC	CASSFRQGRGYTF
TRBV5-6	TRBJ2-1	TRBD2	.	TGTGCCAGCAGCGAAACCGGGACTAGCATCAATGAGCAGTTCTTC	CASSETGTSINEQFF
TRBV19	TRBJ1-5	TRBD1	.	TGTGCCAGTGAAATTTCCGGGACAGGGGTGTATCAGCCCCAGCATTTT	CASEISGTGVYQPQHF
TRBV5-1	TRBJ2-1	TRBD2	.	TGCGCCAGCAGCTTTTTTTTACTAGCGGGAGGCCCCAAAAGCACCTACAATGAGCAGTTCTTC	CASSFFLLAGGPKSTYNEQFF
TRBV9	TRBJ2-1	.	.	TGTGCCAGCAGCGTAGCATTCAGGGATGGGAATGAGCAGTTCTTC	CASSVAFRDGNEQFF
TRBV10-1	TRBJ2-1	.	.	TGCGCCAGCAGTGAAAATTGGGCAAACAATGAGCAGTTCTTC	CASSENWANNEQFF
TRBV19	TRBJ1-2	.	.	TGTGCCAGTACCCGACCGGGTGACTATGGCTACACCTTC	CASTRPGDYGYTF
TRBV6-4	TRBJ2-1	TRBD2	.	TGTGCCAGCTCAAGAGGACTAGCGGACAATGAGCAGTTCTTC	CASSRGLADNEQFF
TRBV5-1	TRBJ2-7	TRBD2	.	TGCGCCAGCAGCTTAGGACTAGCGGGGGTTCTCATCTCCTACGAGCAGTACTTC	CASSLGLAGVLISYEQYF
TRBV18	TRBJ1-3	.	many	TGTGCCAGCTCACCCCCTGGGGCAACTGGAAACACCATATATTTT	CASSPPGATGNTIYF